The 22 T cell receptor beta chains listed next were all sequenced from one sample in a study of radiotherapy plus CTLA-4 blockade in lung cancer (dated by TCRdb to between 2018 and 2020). To prepare the library, the immunoSEQ multiplex PCR assay was applied. TCRdb stores this immuneACCESS table with in-frame sequences only. Part of the clones is absent; in the studies checked, under half of the shortfall reflects unresolved V genes, and no reason is known for the rest. The sample includes 75,000 to 100,000 clones, with 65% to 85% observed a single time. In total, the top ten clones hold roughly 3.1% of the sample. The sample consisted of peripheral blood, taken from a patient treated with radiotherapy plus ipilimumab. All receptors derive from a human donor with non-small cell lung cancer who had a partial response to radiotherapy plus ipilimumab. Some clones in this sample may be carry-over from other donors' samples.

The gene calls are TRBV6-1 and TRBJ2-7; 13 nucleotides agree with TRBD2. The CDR3 runs 15 residues. Germline V gene lookup returns CDR1 MNHNS and CDR2 SASEGT. Losses at the gene ends were 5 bases for V and 3 bases for J; bases not matched to a gene: 4. Here the CDR3 DNA reads TGTGCCAGCAGTTCCGGGACTAGCGGGATCTACGAGCAGTACTTC. This codes for CASSSGTSGIYEQYF.

This rearrangement joins TRBV4-1 to TRBJ2-5, with 13 positions matching TRBD2. Germline V gene data show CDR1 as MGHRA and CDR2 as YSYEKL. V dropped 5 bases and J dropped 0; count of bases not matched to a gene: 6. This CDR3 is built from 17 residues. The CDR3 region has the DNA TGCGCCAGCAGCAGGGGACTAGCGGGAAGTTACCAAGAGACCCAGTACTTC. This codes for CASSRGLAGSYQETQYF.

This chain uses TRBV5-1 with TRBJ1-6; D remains unclear. From germline, CDR1 is SGHRS and CDR2 YFSETQ. V lost 4 bases and J lost 9, with 17 bases in between. The CDR3 is 15 amino acids. The CDR3 DNA reads TGCGCCAGCAGCAGAGACCCGGGATCCCCTTCACCCCTCCACTTT. Residues: CASSRDPGSPSPLHF.

The chain employs TRBV5-1 and TRBJ1-1, with a weak D call TRBD1 (5 bases). CDR3 length equals 12 residues. V was pared by 4 bases and J by 10 bases, with 14 bases between. From germline, CDR1 is SGHRS and CDR2 YFSETQ. CDR3 DNA sequence: TGCGCCAGCAGCACTCTACCGGGACTAGCTTTCTTT. The encoded protein is CASSTLPGLAFF.

V gene TRBV2 combines with J gene TRBJ2-7; D is uncertain. This CDR3 region has 14 residues. The V end was cut by 6 bases, the J end by 0 bases, with 12 bases between. Looked up from germline, CDR1 is SNHLY and CDR2 is FYNNEI. DNA for the CDR3: TGTGCCAGCAGGTCGACTGAGAGCTCCTACGAGCAGTACTTC. Translation gives CASRSTESSYEQYF.

With respect to this clone: One junction end disagrees with the germline gene, perhaps due to a read error. V usage is TRBV19 and J usage is TRBJ1-1; D is ambiguous. The CDR3 contains 14 residues. From germline, CDR1 is LNHDA and CDR2 SQIVND (reference sequence). This CDR3 is CASSMAVETDFALF. Here the CDR3 DNA reads TGTGCCAGTAGTATGGCGGTGGAGACGGACTTCGCTCTCTTT. The complete variable domain, with remaining parts taken from reference TRBV19 and TRBJ1-1, reads DGGITQSPKYLFRKEGQNVTLSCEQNLNHDAMYWYRQDPGQGLRLIYYSQIVNDFQKGDIAEGYSVSREKKESFPLTVTSAQKNPTAFYLCASSMAVETDFALFGQGTRLTVV.

For this clone: The conserved final phenylalanine or tryptophan is absent from the CDR3, which likely points to a read error. The gene calls are TRBV6-1 and TRBJ2-7, with 11 bases lining up with TRBD2. Germline trimming cut 1 base from V and 3 bases from J; bases unmatched to any gene: 8. Germline CDR1 is MNHNS and CDR2 is SASEGT. CDR3 size: 17 residues. In nucleotides, the CDR3 is TGTGCCAGCAGTGAAGGGGGACTAGCGGAGAGATTCTACGAGCAGTACCTC. It translates to CASSEGGLAERFYEQYL.

This chain uses TRBV7-2 with TRBJ1-5; TRBD1 matches 8 bases. The CDR3 consists of 15 residues. V was clipped by 6 bases and J by 1 base; unmatched bases: 5. Germline V gene sequence: CDR1 SGHTA, CDR2 FQGNSA. The CDR3 nucleotides read TGTGCCAGCAGTGTAGACAGGGGAAGCAATCAGCCCCAGCATTTT. It encodes CASSVDRGSNQPQHF.

This clone was detected only once. The rearrangement uses TRBV2 and TRBJ2-2; TRBD2 aligns across 9 bases. V was clipped by 3 bases and J by 7 bases; unmatched bases: 9. The length of the CDR3 is 16 residues. Germline CDR1 and CDR2: SNHLY and FYNNEI. The CDR3, as DNA: TGTGCCAGCAGTGATGGGGCGGGGGGGCCGGTCGGGGAGCTGTTTTTT. The encoded protein is CASSDGAGGPVGELFF. The variable domain in full, completed from reference TRBV2 and TRBJ2-2, reads EPEVTQTPSHQVTQMGQEVILRCVPISNHLYFYWYRQILGQKVEFLVSFYNNEISEKSEIFDDQFSVERPDGSNFTLKIRSTKLEDSAMYFCASSDGAGGPVGELFFGEGSRLTVL.

The chain couples TRBV7-3 to TRBJ2-1, with D possibly TRBD1 on 6 matching bases. Trimming took 4 bases from V and 6 from J, leaving 16 bases between them. CDR3 length: 15 amino acids. The V gene's germline CDR1 is SGHTA and CDR2 FQGTGA. In DNA form, the CDR3 reads TGTGCCAGCAGCTCCACAGGGACCTCGAGCAATGAGCAGTTCTTC. It yields the protein CASSSTGTSSNEQFF.

The genes are TRBV15 and TRBJ2-1; a weak D match, TRBD1 (5 bases). The length of the CDR3 is 16 residues. Deletions cut 0 bases from V and 2 bases from J, with 11 bases between. Germline V gives CDR1 LNHNV, CDR2 YYDKDF (reference sequence). CDR3 nucleotide sequence: TGTGCCACCAGCAGAGAACTCAGGGTCCCCTACAATGAGCAGTTCTTC. Translating gives CATSRELRVPYNEQFF.

There are a few counts of this clone. This chain links TRBV28 with TRBJ2-7, with 8 bases matching TRBD1. This CDR3 has 15 residues. Germline CDR1 is MDHEN and CDR2 is SYDVKM. The ends lost 3 bases at V and 4 bases at J; junction bases unmatched: 8. In DNA, the CDR3 is TGTGCCAGCAGTTTTGCGGGACAGGTAGGGTACGAGCAGTACTTC. Protein sequence: CASSFAGQVGYEQYF.

In its sample, this clone was seen once. The rearrangement joins TRBV7-2 to TRBJ2-7; 9 positions match TRBD2. Trimming cost V 2 bases and J 7 bases; bases outside gene matches: 3. The CDR3 is 13 amino acids. Germline CDR1 and CDR2: SGHTA and FQGNSA. The CDR3 region is CASSLQRGAEQYF. The CDR3 nucleotides read TGTGCCAGCAGCTTACAGCGGGGGGCTGAGCAGTACTTC.

Here the CDR3 DNA reads TGTGCCAGTAGTATAGCCGGGACAGGGGATACCCCCCTCCACTTT. Translating it yields CASSIAGTGDTPLHF. The chain carries TRBV19 and TRBJ1-6; 10 nucleotides match TRBD1. The ends lost 1 base at V and 13 bases at J; junction bases unmatched: 7. This CDR3 is built from 15 residues. Germline V gene sequence: CDR1 LNHDA, CDR2 SQIVND (reference sequence).

This chain connects TRBV7-9 to TRBJ1-2, with no clear D. The CDR3 runs to 14 residues. V lost 5 bases to trimming and J lost 4 bases, with 14 bases between them. Germline-derived CDR1 and CDR2 are SEHNR and FQNEAQ (reference sequence). For the CDR3, the DNA is TGTGCCAGCAGCCCCATAGCGCCGATCTATGGCTACACCTTC. Protein: CASSPIAPIYGYTF.

This CDR3 is CASSYIDSAYGYTF. CDR3 nucleotides: TGTGCCAGCAGTTATATCGACAGTGCCTATGGCTACACCTTC. The chain employs TRBV6-6 and TRBJ1-2, with D tentatively TRBD1 (5 bases). Between the trimmed V and J ends, which lost 3 bases and 4 bases, there was a span of 12 bases. Germline V lookup: CDR1 MNHNY, CDR2 SVGAGI (reference sequence). The CDR3 runs 14 residues.

This clone was seen a few times. This rearrangement joins TRBV7-9 to TRBJ2-3, with 8 nucleotides matching TRBD2. The CDR3 has 14 residues. Germline CDR1 reads SEHNR; CDR2 reads FQNEAQ (reference sequence). Trimming removed 1 base from V and 10 bases from J; junction bases left unmatched: 7. The CDR3 loop is CASSLGASGGPQYF. The CDR3 bases are TGTGCCAGCAGCTTAGGGGCGAGCGGGGGCCCGCAGTATTTT.

This clone came up once. The chain carries TRBV9 and TRBJ2-5; 10 bases are a match to TRBD2. Judging by the DNA end, TRBJ2-7 fits better; the J call may be wrong. Per the germline V gene, CDR1 is SGDLS and CDR2 is YYNGEE. CDR3 length equals 19 residues. CDR3 in DNA: TGTGCCAGCAGCGTTAGCGGGGGTGGACTAGCGGCGGGCCCCTACGAGCAGTACTTC. It translates to CASSVSGGGLAAGPYEQYF.

The chain has TRBV12-5 and TRBJ1-1; 7 nucleotides agree with TRBD1. V was pared by 4 bases and J by 4 bases, with 12 bases of the junction left unmatched. Germline V gene data show CDR1 as LGHNT and CDR2 as FRNRAP. CDR3 length equals 16 residues. The CDR3 nucleotides read TGTGCTAGTGGTTCGTCATACAGGGGCTTCGGCACTGAAGCTTTCTTT. This encodes CASGSSYRGFGTEAFF.

The V gene is TRBV2, the J gene TRBJ2-5; D gene unclear. Germline V gene data show CDR1 as SNHLY and CDR2 as FYNNEI. Trimming left V 6 bases short and J 6 bases short, with 11 bases between. This CDR3 is built from 12 residues. The CDR3 nucleotides read TGTGCCAGCAGGGCCGACGACAAGACCCAGTACTTC. Its protein is CASRADDKTQYF. Full variable domain (rest looked up from reference TRBV2 and TRBJ2-5): EPEVTQTPSHQVTQMGQEVILRCVPISNHLYFYWYRQILGQKVEFLVSFYNNEISEKSEIFDDQFSVERPDGSNFTLKIRSTKLEDSAMYFCASRADDKTQYFGPGTRLLVL.

The V gene is TRBV28, the J gene TRBJ1-5; 7 nucleotides match TRBD1. The CDR3 runs 18 residues. The germline CDR1 and CDR2 sequences are MDHEN and SYDVKM. V was pared by 1 base and J by 0 bases, with 9 bases of the junction left unmatched. CDR3 loop: CASSLSQGIRISNQPQHF. The CDR3 DNA reads TGTGCCAGCAGTTTATCACAGGGGATACGAATTAGCAATCAGCCCCAGCATTTT.

The chain combines TRBV6-5 with TRBJ2-1; D is perhaps TRBD2 (6 bases). Germline V CDR1 and CDR2: MNHEY, SVGAGI. With 1 base removed from V and 10 bases from J, the gap between germline ends came to 8 bases. The CDR3 consists of 12 residues. The CDR3 sequence is CASSYLGGEQFF. In DNA, the CDR3 is TGTGCCAGCAGTTACTTGGGGGGAGAGCAGTTCTTC.